This T cell receptor beta chain comes out of a study of cytomegalovirus exposure and HLA in healthy donors. This clone was detected a few times. What it binds is not known. Study observations and caveats: Most TCR beta V segments were productive about 90% or about 30% of the time in an earlier analysis.

PCR used 60 Vbeta primers and 13 Jbeta primers. Some clones are missing from TCRdb's copy, which holds only in-frame ones; the method was immunoSEQ multiplex PCR. The sample lists about 120,000 clones; around 76% were seen once. This TCR was recovered from a middle-aged woman in good health and CMV-seropositive. The sample comprised PBMCs.

The CDR3 DNA reads as TGTGCCAGCAGCCCCGTGGGGGGATTGGTCCAGCATTTT. Translated: CASSPVGGLVQHF. This chain links TRBV6-5 with TRBJ1-5; maybe TRBD1 (5 bases). Trimming took off 6 bases at V and 12 bases at J, with 18 bases between the two ends. The CDR3 is made up of 13 amino acids. Germline V gene data show CDR1 as MNHEY and CDR2 as SVGAGI.